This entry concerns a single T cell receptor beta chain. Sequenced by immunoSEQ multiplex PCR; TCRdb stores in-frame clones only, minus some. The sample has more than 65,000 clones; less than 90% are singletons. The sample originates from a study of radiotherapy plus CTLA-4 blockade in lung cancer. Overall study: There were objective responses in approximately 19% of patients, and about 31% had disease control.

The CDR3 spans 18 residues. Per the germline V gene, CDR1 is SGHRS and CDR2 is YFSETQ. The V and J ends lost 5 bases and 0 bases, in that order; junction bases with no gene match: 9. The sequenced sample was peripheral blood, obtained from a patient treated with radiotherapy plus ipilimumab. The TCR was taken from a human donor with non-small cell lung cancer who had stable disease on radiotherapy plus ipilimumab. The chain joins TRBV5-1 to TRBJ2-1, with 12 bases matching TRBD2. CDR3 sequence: CASSSGTSGFSSYNEQFF. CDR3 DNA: TGCGCCAGCAGTTCCGGGACTAGCGGGTTCAGCTCCTACAATGAGCAGTTCTTC.